This passage covers 25 T cell receptor beta chains from one sample sequenced in a study of OX40 agonist ivuxolimab in advanced cancers. The assay was immunoSEQ multiplex PCR, and TCRdb's table has in-frame clones only and misses some. The sample yields 90,000 to 100,000 clones, about nine tenths seen once. The starting material was CD4+ or CD8+ T cells sorted from blood, obtained in a trial of the OX40 agonist ivuxolimab. All receptors come from an adult with an advanced solid tumor such as melanoma, head and neck, liver or kidney cancer.

The CDR3: CASSLALSGFTEAFF. DNA for the CDR3: TGTGCCAGCAGCTTAGCCCTATCGGGCTTCACTGAAGCTTTCTTT. The genes are TRBV7-2 and TRBJ1-1; unclear D gene. CDR3 length: 15 amino acids. Germline CDR1 SGHTA, CDR2 FQGNSA. The germline V and J ends were trimmed by 0 bases and 4 bases, with 12 bases remaining between them. Variable domain in full (rest from reference TRBV7-2 and TRBJ1-1): GAGVSQSPSNKVTEKGKDVELRCDPISGHTALYWYRQSLGQGLEFLIYFQGNSAPDKSGLPSDRFSAERTGGSVSTLTIQRTQQEDSAVYLCASSLALSGFTEAFFGQGTRLTVV.

This clone was counted once. The rearrangement uses TRBV6-4 and TRBJ2-1; 7 bases fit TRBD1. The CDR3 extends over 13 amino acids. With V trimmed by 5 bases and J by 9 bases, 7 bases remained unmatched. Germline V gives CDR1 MRHNA, CDR2 SNTAGT. Here the CDR3 reads CASSLGGYGEQFF. Here the CDR3 DNA reads TGTGCCAGCAGTCTAGGGGGCTACGGTGAGCAGTTCTTC.

The chain employs TRBV5-4 and TRBJ2-6; D is unclear. V was shortened by 7 bases and J by 0 bases, with 8 bases between the two germline ends. The germline V gene encodes CDR1 SGHNT and CDR2 YYREEE (reference sequence). This CDR3 spans 14 amino acids. The CDR3 region is CASGGDSGANVLTF. CDR3 nucleotide sequence: TGTGCCAGCGGTGGTGACTCTGGGGCCAACGTCCTGACTTTC.

This chain connects TRBV5-4 to TRBJ2-1, with D perhaps matching TRBD1 or TRBD2 (5 bases each). Trimming shortened V by 4 bases and J by 0 bases, and 11 bases separated the two germline ends. Germline V gives CDR1 SGHNT, CDR2 YYREEE (reference sequence). CDR3 length equals 15 residues. The CDR3 nucleotides are TGTGCCAGCAGCGTGGGACCTCTCTCCTACAATGAGCAGTTCTTC. It encodes CASSVGPLSYNEQFF.

The gene calls are TRBV2 and TRBJ2-2; tentatively, D is TRBD2 (6 bases). V was cut by 7 bases and J by 1 base, with 16 bases left in between. The CDR3 extends over 16 amino acids. Per the germline V gene, CDR1 is SNHLY and CDR2 is FYNNEI. Written as DNA, the CDR3 is TGTGCCAGCACCCAGAGAGGGACTTTGAACACCGGGGAGCTGTTTTTT. Protein product: CASTQRGTLNTGELFF. The variable domain in full, with the rest retrieved from reference TRBV2 and TRBJ2-2, is EPEVTQTPSHQVTQMGQEVILRCVPISNHLYFYWYRQILGQKVEFLVSFYNNEISEKSEIFDDQFSVERPDGSNFTLKIRSTKLEDSAMYFCASTQRGTLNTGELFFGEGSRLTVL.

This rearrangement joins TRBV6-1 to TRBJ1-1; 7 nucleotides agree with TRBD1. The CDR3 loop spans 15 amino acids. The germline V gene has CDR1 MNHNS and CDR2 SASEGT. V was pared by 7 bases and J by 0 bases, with 8 bases of the junction left unmatched. CDR3: CASTLRTGLNTEAFF. In DNA form, the CDR3 reads TGTGCCAGCACCCTACGGACAGGCCTGAACACTGAAGCTTTCTTT.

This chain joins TRBV14 and TRBJ2-1, with a possible D match to TRBD2 (6 bases). CDR3 length: 15 amino acids. Trimming pared 6 bases from V and 8 bases from J, leaving 20 bases between. The V gene's germline CDR1 is SGHDN and CDR2 FVKESK. DNA of the CDR3: TGTGCCAGCAGTCAAAGTGGGACTTCAGAGGATGAGCAGTTCTTC. Protein sequence: CASSQSGTSEDEQFF.

The V gene is TRBV28, the J gene TRBJ2-5; 10 bases are a match to TRBD1. The V gene end was trimmed by 7 bases and the J gene end by 1 base; junction bases not matched to a gene: 9. Germline V CDR1 and CDR2: MDHEN, SYDVKM. The CDR3 sequence is 16 residues long. This CDR3 is CASTGRGQGFQETQYF. The CDR3 DNA is TGTGCCAGCACCGGCCGGGGACAGGGGTTCCAAGAGACCCAGTACTTC.

For the CDR3, the DNA is TGTGCCAGCTGGATCAGGGCGGGAGTCTACAATGAGCAGTTCTTC. This gives the protein CASWIRAGVYNEQFF. The chain is built from TRBV27 and TRBJ2-1, with 7 bases aligning to TRBD2. Germline V lookup: CDR1 MNHEY, CDR2 SMNVEV (reference sequence). V lost 8 bases, J lost 3 bases, and 10 bases stayed unmatched. This CDR3 spans 15 amino acids.

V gene TRBV6-6 combines with J gene TRBJ2-5, with a tentative D call TRBD2 (6 bases). The J call is doubtful: the DNA matches TRBJ2-7 better. The CDR3 is made up of 14 amino acids. Germline lookup yields CDR1 MNHNY and CDR2 SVGAGI (reference sequence). Here the CDR3 reads CASTPGTSHYEQYF. The CDR3 DNA is TGTGCCAGCACCCCGGGCACTAGCCACTACGAGCAGTACTTC.

The chain uses TRBV14 and TRBJ2-1, with a possible D match to TRBD2 (5 bases). Germline CDR1 and CDR2: SGHDN and FVKESK. CDR3 length equals 15 residues. V lost 1 base to trimming and J lost 6 bases, with 13 bases between them. CDR3 sequence: CASSQGTVPFNEQFF. CDR3 nucleotides: TGTGCCAGCAGCCAAGGGACTGTACCCTTCAATGAGCAGTTCTTC.

The rearrangement joins TRBV9 to TRBJ2-6; D possibly corresponds to TRBD1 (6 bases). The V end was cut by 3 bases, the J end by 6 bases, with 25 bases between. Germline CDR1 is SGDLS and CDR2 is YYNGEE. This CDR3 has 19 residues. CDR3 coding DNA: TGTGCCAGCAGCGCCGAAATCGGGACATCGACCTTAAAGGCCAACGTCCTGACTTTC. It codes for CASSAEIGTSTLKANVLTF.

The chain has TRBV5-1 and TRBJ2-7; no clear D gene. V was pared by 0 bases and J by 1 base, with 11 bases between. The CDR3 has 15 residues. Germline CDR1 and CDR2: SGHRS and YFSETQ. CDR3 nucleotide sequence: TGCGCCAGCAGCTTGGCCGGGCCCAGTTCCTACGAGCAGTACTTC. Translated, it gives CASSLAGPSSYEQYF.

The chain employs TRBV6-6 and TRBJ2-7; possible D gene TRBD2, 6 bases. Germline CDR1 is MNHNY and CDR2 is SVGAGI (reference sequence). The CDR3 totals 16 residues. Trimming cost V 6 bases and J 3 bases, with 21 bases left between them. In nucleotides, the CDR3 is TGTGCCAGCAGCGACCTAATGGGGGAGGTAAACTACGAGCAGTACTTC. Its translation is CASSDLMGEVNYEQYF.

V is TRBV7-3 and J is TRBJ2-2; D not certain. V lost 7 bases and J lost 3, with 9 bases in between. This CDR3 is 13 amino acids long. CDR1 and CDR2 (germline): SGHTA, FQGTGA. The CDR3 spells CASKSPDTGELFF. The CDR3 coding sequence is TGTGCCAGCAAGAGTCCGGACACCGGGGAGCTGTTTTTT.

This chain joins TRBV6-6 and TRBJ2-3; D is undetermined. V lost 7 bases and J lost 2, with 13 bases in between. The germline gives CDR1 MNHNY, CDR2 SVGAGI (reference sequence). The CDR3 loop spans 14 amino acids. The CDR3 DNA reads TGTGCCAGCAACAAGGCAGATTTCACAGATACGCAGTATTTT. Amino acid sequence: CASNKADFTDTQYF.

V is TRBV5-6 and J is TRBJ1-2; D remains ambiguous. The CDR3 contains 14 residues. In germline, CDR1 is SGHDT, CDR2 YYEEEE. The V gene lost 0 bases and the J gene lost 7 bases, with 13 bases spanning the gap. CDR3 region: CASSLVFQVAGYTF. CDR3 nucleotide sequence: TGTGCCAGCAGCTTGGTATTCCAGGTAGCTGGCTACACCTTC.

This chain connects TRBV9 to TRBJ1-3; 7 nucleotides match TRBD1. The CDR3 runs 16 residues. Trimming at V came to 3 bases and at J to 2 bases, leaving 8 bases not matched to a gene. Germline CDR1 SGDLS, CDR2 YYNGEE. The CDR3 is CASSAMITGAGNTIYF. CDR3 DNA sequence: TGTGCCAGCAGCGCCATGATTACAGGGGCTGGAAACACCATATATTTT.

The V gene is TRBV7-9, the J gene TRBJ2-3; possible D gene TRBD2, 6 bases. The CDR3 is 12 residues long. Per germline, CDR1 SEHNR and CDR2 FQNEAQ (reference sequence). Trimming took off 2 bases at V and 6 bases at J, with 6 bases between the two ends. Written as DNA, the CDR3 is TGTGCCAGCAGCTTACGGGAGGATACGCAGTATTTT. It specifies CASSLREDTQYF. Full variable domain (missing parts from reference TRBV7-9 and TRBJ2-3): DTGVSQNPRHKITKRGQNVTFRCDPISEHNRLYWYRQTLGQGPEFLTYFQNEAQLEKSRLLSDRFSAERPKGSFSTLEIQRTEQGDSAMYLCASSLREDTQYFGPGTRLTVL.

A note on this clone: Other nucleotide sequences from this sample produce the same CDR3. The chain uses TRBV10-2 and TRBJ1-2, with D perhaps matching TRBD1 (5 bases). Trimming removed 8 bases at V and 1 base at J, with 11 bases between. This CDR3 region has 13 residues. Germline V gene lookup returns CDR1 WSHSY and CDR2 SAAADI. CDR3 DNA: TGCGCCAGCGGGGCAGGGAGTAACTATGGCTACACCTTC. This gives the protein CASGAGSNYGYTF.

The chain uses TRBV18 and TRBJ1-2, with D possibly TRBD1 on 6 matching bases. Germline V lookup: CDR1 KGHSH, CDR2 LQKENI. V dropped 3 bases and J dropped 6 bases, with 17 bases sitting between them. The CDR3 loop spans 15 amino acids. Here the CDR3 DNA reads TGTGCCAGCTCACCTAGTACAGGGCCCTCCAATGGCTACACCTTC. Translated: CASSPSTGPSNGYTF.

This chain joins TRBV9 and TRBJ1-2, with TRBD1 matching over 8 bases. CDR3 length equals 14 residues. Germline CDR1 and CDR2: SGDLS and YYNGEE. After removal of 2 bases from V and 3 bases from J, the junction contained 3 bases not matched to a gene. The DNA for the CDR3 is TGTGCCAGCAGCGTGGCGGACAGGGACTATGGCTACACCTTC. Translating gives CASSVADRDYGYTF.

The chain uses TRBV28 and TRBJ2-1, with 11 bases matching TRBD2. Germline CDR1 reads MDHEN; CDR2 reads SYDVKM. The CDR3 is 19 residues long. The V and J ends lost 3 bases and 0 bases, in that order; junction bases with no gene match: 10. The CDR3 DNA reads as TGTGCCAGCAGTTTCCCTCTGACTAGCGGGGTGAGCTCCTACAATGAGCAGTTCTTC. Its protein is CASSFPLTSGVSSYNEQFF. Full variable domain (outside the CDR3, taken from reference TRBV28 and TRBJ2-1): DVKVTQSSRYLVKRTGEKVFLECVQDMDHENMFWYRQDPGLGLRLIYFSYDVKMKEKGDIPEGYSVSREKKERFSLILESASTNQTSMYLCASSFPLTSGVSSYNEQFFGPGTRLTVL.

V is TRBV6-4 and J is TRBJ2-1, with D uncertain. V was pared by 0 bases and J by 6 bases, with 6 bases between. Germline V gene lookup returns CDR1 MRHNA and CDR2 SNTAGT. The length of the CDR3 is 13 residues. The DNA for the CDR3 is TGTGCCAGCAGTGACTCGGGTGGCAATGAGCAGTTCTTC. This sequence encodes CASSDSGGNEQFF.

The chain uses TRBV6-5 and TRBJ2-1; TRBD2 matches at 13 bases. The CDR3 covers 16 residues. The V segment lost 4 bases and the J segment 5 bases; nucleotides outside the gene matches: 5. Looked up from germline, CDR1 is MNHEY and CDR2 is SVGAGI. In DNA, the CDR3 is TGTGCCAGCAGTTCTTCCGGGACTAGCGGGAACAATGAGCAGTTCTTC. Translation: CASSSSGTSGNNEQFF.